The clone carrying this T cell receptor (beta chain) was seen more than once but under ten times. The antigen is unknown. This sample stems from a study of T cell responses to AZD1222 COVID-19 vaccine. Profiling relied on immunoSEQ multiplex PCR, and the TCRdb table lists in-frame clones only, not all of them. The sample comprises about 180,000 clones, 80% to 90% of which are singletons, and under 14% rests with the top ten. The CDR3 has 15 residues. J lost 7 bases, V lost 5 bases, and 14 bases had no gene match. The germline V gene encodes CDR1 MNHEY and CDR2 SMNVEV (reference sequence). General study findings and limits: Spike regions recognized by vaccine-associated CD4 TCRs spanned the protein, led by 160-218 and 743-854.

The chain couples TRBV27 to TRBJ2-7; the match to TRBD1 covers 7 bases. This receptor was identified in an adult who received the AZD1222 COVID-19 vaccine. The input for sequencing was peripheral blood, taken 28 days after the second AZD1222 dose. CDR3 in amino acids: CASSPSQGNPWEQYF. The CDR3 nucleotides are TGTGCCAGCAGTCCATCACAGGGGAACCCCTGGGAGCAGTACTTC.